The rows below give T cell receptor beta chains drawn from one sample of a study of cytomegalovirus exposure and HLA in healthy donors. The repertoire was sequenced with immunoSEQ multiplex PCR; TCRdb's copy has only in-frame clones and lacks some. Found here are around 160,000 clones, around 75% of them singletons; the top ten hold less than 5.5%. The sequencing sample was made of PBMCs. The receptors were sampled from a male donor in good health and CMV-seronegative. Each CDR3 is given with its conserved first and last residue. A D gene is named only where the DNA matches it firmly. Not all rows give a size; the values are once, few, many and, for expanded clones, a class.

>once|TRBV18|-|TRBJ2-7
TGTGCCAGCTCACGGGAGGTCTACGAGCAGTACTTC
CASSREVYEQYF
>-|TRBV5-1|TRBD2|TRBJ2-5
TGCGCCTGCAGCTTGGTGGGAGGGTTCGAGACCCAGTACTTC
CACSLVGGFETQYF
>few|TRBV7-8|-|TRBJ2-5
TGTGCCAGCAGCCCCCACGACGGCGGGGGCCATAAGGAGACCCAGTACTTC
CASSPHDGGGHKETQYF
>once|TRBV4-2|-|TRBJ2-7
TGTGCCAGCAGCCAAGATTTCCAGGGATCCTACGAGCAGTACTTC
CASSQDFQGSYEQYF
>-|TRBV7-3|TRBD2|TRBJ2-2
TGTGCCAGCAGCTCACCCTACGGACTAGTCAACACCGGGGGGCTGTTTTTT
CASSSPYGLVNTGGLFF
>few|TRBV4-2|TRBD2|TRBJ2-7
TGTGCCAGCAGCCAAGTCGGCGGTACTAGCGGGAGAGGTGGCGAGCAGTACTTC
CASSQVGGTSGRGGEQYF
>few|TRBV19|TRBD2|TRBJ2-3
TGTGCCAGTAGCCCCAATGGGGGGGTCCCCACAGATACGCAGTATTTT
CASSPNGGVPTDTQYF
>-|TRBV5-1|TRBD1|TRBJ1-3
TGCGCCAGCAGCTTCCGGGACAGGGGTCTTGACACCATATATTTT
CASSFRDRGLDTIYF
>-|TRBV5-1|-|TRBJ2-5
TGCGCCAGCAGCAGTAGAAACCAAGAGACCCAGTACTTC
CASSSRNQETQYF
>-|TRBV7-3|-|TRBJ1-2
TGTGCCAGCAGCTTAACGGCGGGGGATGGCTACACCTTC
CASSLTAGDGYTF
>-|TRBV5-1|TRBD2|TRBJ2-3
TGCGCCAGCAGCCCAGGACTAGCGCTTAACACAGATACGCAGTATTTT
CASSPGLALNTDTQYF
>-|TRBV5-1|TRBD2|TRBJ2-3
TGCGCCAGCAGTGACTTTGGCGGGGGGCGCACAGATACGCAGTATTTT
CASSDFGGGRTDTQYF
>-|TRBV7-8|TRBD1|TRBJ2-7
TGTGCCAGCAGCCCCTCCCCAGGGGGCCCGTACGAGCAGTACTTC
CASSPSPGGPYEQYF
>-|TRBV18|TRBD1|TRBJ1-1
TGTGCCAGCTCACCGAGACAGGGGGAGAACACTGAAGCTTTCTTT
CASSPRQGENTEAFF
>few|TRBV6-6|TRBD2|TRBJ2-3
TGTGCCAGCAGTTACCGGACTAGCGGGAGGACAGATACGCAGTATTTT
CASSYRTSGRTDTQYF
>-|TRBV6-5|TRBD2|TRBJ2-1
TGTGCCAGCAGTTACTACAGCGGGAGCAATGAGCAGTTCTTC
CASSYYSGSNEQFF
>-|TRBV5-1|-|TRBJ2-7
TGCGCCAGCCGGACAGAGTACGAGCAGTACTTC
CASRTEYEQYF
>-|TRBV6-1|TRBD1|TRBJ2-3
TGTGCCAGCAGTGAACAGACAGGGGGCGCAGATACGCAGTATTTT
CASSEQTGGADTQYF
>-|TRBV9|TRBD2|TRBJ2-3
TGTGCCAGCAGCGTAGGGCGGGAGGATACGCAGTATTTT
CASSVGREDTQYF
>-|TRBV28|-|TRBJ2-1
TGTGCCAGCAGTTCAGGGGGGTCCTACAATGAGCAGTTCTTC
CASSSGGSYNEQFF